This TCR beta chain appears in the sequencing data of a study of T-cell reconstitution after alpha-beta-depleted transplantation in children. Points from the study as a whole: Several hundred expanded graft clones reportedly supplied alpha-beta T cells about two months after transplant. Diversity and T-cell counts at one year after transplant derived mostly from new T cells. At day 60, the high TCRbeta diversity found in some patients originated from recipient T cells and thymic progenitors that had survived.

The CDR3 spans 18 residues. The V gene end was trimmed by 4 bases and the J gene end by 1 base; junction bases not matched to a gene: 13. CDR1 MGHRA and CDR2 YSYEKL come from the germline V gene. Molecular barcoding with unique molecular identifiers was used for the TCRbeta library. TCRdb independently ran MiXCR on the PCR reads; one entry per CDR3 protein. Of a few hundred thousand distinct CDR3 sequences listed, 13% are singletons. In this sample, this clonotype turned up a few times. Its target is not known. The material sequenced was PBMCs, mostly from graft donor cells, taken 360 days after TCRalphabeta/CD19-depleted stem cell transplant. The V and J genes are TRBV4-1 and TRBJ2-7, with 10 bases aligning to TRBD1. The clonotype comes from a male patient aged 10-17 years who had a stem cell transplant for acute myeloid leukemia, so the T cells may come from the graft donor. The CDR3, as DNA: TGCGCCAGCAGCCCTTCGAGGGACAGGGGCCATCCTTCCTACGAGCAGTACTTC. This encodes CASSPSRDRGHPSYEQYF.